This T cell receptor beta chain appears in the sequencing data of a study of Ad26.COV2.S vaccination and SARS-CoV-2 variants. Overall study results and limits: Overall T cell responses may have been underestimated by the analyses of TCR breadth and depth. Spike-specific responses of CD8+ and CD4+ T cells were reported to display substantial breadth after vaccination.

Worth noting for this clone: As yet, its antigen is unknown.

Treatment: around 19 received Ad26.COV2.S at low or high dose, single or two shots; a few received placebo; per-sample allocation not given. Sampling happened 63 days after the first vaccine or placebo injection. In Boston, an adult donor aged 18-55 years took part. This table comes from immunoSEQ multiplex PCR, and its TCRdb copy is limited to in-frame clones, with some not included. The table records 300,000 to 400,000 clones, around nine tenths of them present only once. The CDR3 runs to 8 residues. The germline V and J ends were trimmed by 4 bases and 13 bases, with 6 bases remaining between them. Per the germline V gene, CDR1 is DFQATT and CDR2 is SNEGSKA (reference sequence).

This chain connects TRBV20-1 to TRBJ2-3; D is uncertain. This clonotype was obtained from a person between 18 and 65 years old who received the Ad26.COV2.S COVID-19 vaccine or a placebo. Sequencing was performed on peripheral blood, taken in a trial of Ad26.COV2.S vaccine versus placebo. CDR3: CSATKKYF. The CDR3 DNA follows: TGCAGTGCTACGAAAAAGTATTTT.